These T cell receptor beta chains were read from a single sample in a study of cytomegalovirus exposure and HLA in healthy donors. Using immunoSEQ multiplex PCR, the repertoire was profiled, and TCRdb retains in-frame clones only, with some absent. Of about 190,000 clones in the sample, roughly four fifths were seen once. Source material: PBMCs. These receptors were obtained from a man aged 40-49 years in good health and CMV-seropositive. Both conserved end residues are part of each CDR3. The order of the fields is V gene, J gene, CDR3 length, CDR3 protein.

TRBV4-2,TRBJ2-1,13,CASSQTGANEQFF
TRBV18,TRBJ2-4,14,CASSLGQGQNIQYF
TRBV27,TRBJ1-5,15,CASSLSGYSNQPQHF
TRBV7-9,TRBJ2-1,15,CASSQAGSILDEQFF
TRBV5-1,TRBJ2-6,14,CASSWSSGANVLTF
TRBV12-5,TRBJ2-5,14,CASGGTGSRETQYF
TRBV6-6,TRBJ2-7,15,CASSPQRGGPYEQYF
TRBV7-3,TRBJ1-5,14,CASSLGDGKQPQHF
TRBV19,TRBJ1-5,17,CASSIPGGTGSNQPQHF
TRBV4-1,TRBJ2-3,16,CASSRTGTGSTDTQYF
TRBV28,TRBJ2-7,12,CASGRTSYEQYF
TRBV5-6,TRBJ2-2,14,CASSLAVGTGELFF
TRBV27,TRBJ1-1,15,CASTRGGLGNTEAFF
TRBV12-5,TRBJ1-3,14,CASARTSQGNTIYF
TRBV19,TRBJ2-5,16,CASSMGPATAGGAQYF
TRBV7-6,TRBJ2-7,12,CASSRVGGEQYF
TRBV2,TRBJ2-5,13,CASSEVAQETQYF
TRBV5-4,TRBJ1-1,13,CASSYRGYTEAFF
TRBV21-1,TRBJ2-5,14,CASSKGGCQETQYF
TRBV10-3,TRBJ2-1,15,CAISGSAGRENEQFF
TRBV19,TRBJ1-6,14,CASSWLTGNSPLHF
TRBV27,TRBJ1-2,14,CASSPSGTVYGYTF
TRBV28,TRBJ2-7,17,CASRTGLAGKVSYEQYF
TRBV4-2,TRBJ1-2,20,CASSQHTPGQGGRSNYGYTF
TRBV5-1,TRBJ2-3,17,CASSLTSGGPSTDTQYF
TRBV7-6,TRBJ2-5,16,CASSQPTGEIEETQYF
TRBV29-1,TRBJ2-1,10,CSGYRGEQFF
TRBV7-2,TRBJ2-3,16,CASSLWSRGSTDTQYF
TRBV7-2,TRBJ2-5,14,CASSPRTVQETQYF
TRBV28,TRBJ2-7,14,CASKGLAAVYEQYF
TRBV5-6,TRBJ1-5,15,CASSLGAFHNQPQHF
TRBV7-2,TRBJ2-3,11,CASFGTDTQYF
TRBV4-1,TRBJ1-6,17,CASSQVQGNSYNSPLHF
TRBV5-1,TRBJ2-1,15,CASSLDRNPYNEQFF
TRBV2,TRBJ2-7,15,CASTRGSAISYEQYF
TRBV11-2,TRBJ2-3,15,CASSLLGLEADTQYF
TRBV4-1,TRBJ2-7,15,CASSQSPGHSYEQYF
TRBV28,TRBJ1-2,13,CASSTQGSGGYTF
TRBV5-4,TRBJ2-3,15,CASSFGAGATDTQYF
TRBV9,TRBJ2-7,14,CASSAGTGGAEQYF
TRBV2,TRBJ2-2,15,CASTDWDGGTGELFF
TRBV28,TRBJ1-1,13,CASRGQLATEAFF
TRBV19,TRBJ1-4,13,CASSRDGNEKLFF
TRBV28,TRBJ2-3,17,CASSLWDLAGGPGTQYF
TRBV6-6,TRBJ2-7,14,CASRASGGRYGQYF
TRBV5-1,TRBJ2-6,15,CASSLTASGANVLTF
TRBV5-1,TRBJ1-1,15,CASSFRTGGLTEAFF
TRBV2,TRBJ1-4,17,CASRKTGQMSTNEKLFF
TRBV5-1,TRBJ2-7,14,CASSLGAATYEQYF
TRBV18,TRBJ1-2,16,CASSPGPDASNYGYTF
TRBV9,TRBJ2-5,14,CASSVGTGQETQYF
TRBV9,TRBJ2-5,12,CASSVNQETQYF